The 26 T cell receptor beta chains reported below all come from one sample, sequenced in a study of cytomegalovirus exposure and HLA in healthy donors. PCR amplification relied on 60 Vbeta primers (plus 13 Jbeta primers). The protocol was immunoSEQ multiplex PCR, while the TCRdb copy is restricted to in-frame clones and leaves out a portion. The table shows 150,000 to 200,000 clones, with approximately 85% occurring only once. The source material was PBMCs. The receptors shown here come from a man younger than 35 in good health and CMV-seropositive.

V usage is TRBV27 and J usage is TRBJ1-4, with D hard to call. V lost 1 base to trimming and J lost 3 bases, with 6 bases between them. The germline gives CDR1 MNHEY, CDR2 SMNVEV (reference sequence). The CDR3 runs to 14 residues. The CDR3, as DNA: TGTGCCAGCAGTTTATGGCCCTCTAATGAAAAACTGTTTTTT. Amino acids: CASSLWPSNEKLFF.

This clone came up once. V and J are TRBV9 and TRBJ1-6, with a weak D call TRBD1 (6 bases). The germline V gene has CDR1 SGDLS and CDR2 YYNGEE. Trimming removed 0 bases at V and 7 bases at J, with 11 bases between. The CDR3 consists of 15 residues. The CDR3 DNA is TGTGCCAGCAGCGTAGAGCCCACAGGGAATTCACCCCTCCACTTT. Encoded protein: CASSVEPTGNSPLHF.

This chain connects TRBV2 to TRBJ2-5; 7 nucleotides align to TRBD2. The CDR3 extends over 13 amino acids. Germline V CDR1 and CDR2: SNHLY, FYNNEI. V shed 5 bases and J 5 bases; nucleotides not matched to a gene: 5. CDR3 region: CASSTSDAETQYF. The CDR3 nucleotides are TGTGCCAGCAGTACTAGCGATGCTGAGACCCAGTACTTC. Looking up the rest from reference TRBV2 and TRBJ2-5 gives the full variable domain: EPEVTQTPSHQVTQMGQEVILRCVPISNHLYFYWYRQILGQKVEFLVSFYNNEISEKSEIFDDQFSVERPDGSNFTLKIRSTKLEDSAMYFCASSTSDAETQYFGPGTRLLVL.

The chain couples TRBV7-9 to TRBJ2-5, with 8 positions matching TRBD1. This CDR3 region has 15 residues. V was pared by 5 bases and J by 4 bases, with 9 bases of the junction left unmatched. Germline CDR1 reads SEHNR; CDR2 reads FQNEAQ (reference sequence). CDR3 DNA sequence: TGTGCCAGCAGCCGACGGACAGGGCTGGGAGAGACCCAGTACTTC. Translated, it gives CASSRRTGLGETQYF.

V usage is TRBV7-2 and J usage is TRBJ2-5; D perhaps matches TRBD1 (6 bases). V gave up 5 bases and J gave up 11 bases, with 21 bases separating them. CDR1 and CDR2 from the germline V gene are SGHTA and FQGNSA. The CDR3 extends over 14 amino acids. CDR3 coding DNA: TGTGCCAGCAGCCCTACAGGGTTAGTTAGGTCACAGTACTTC. Its protein is CASSPTGLVRSQYF.

The gene calls are TRBV7-9 and TRBJ1-1; 9 nucleotides line up with TRBD1. The germline CDR1 and CDR2 sequences are SEHNR and FQNEAQ (reference sequence). CDR3 length: 14 residues. V lost 5 bases and J lost 2; bases outside the gene matches: 3. The CDR3 DNA reads TGTGCCAGCAGCCCGGGACAGGGAAACACTGAAGCTTTCTTT. Translated: CASSPGQGNTEAFF.

This chain uses TRBV5-3 with TRBJ2-6, with 7 bases matching TRBD1. TRBV5-3 is recorded as an ORF, its role being uncertain. The trim removed 4 bases at V and 6 bases at J, leaving 19 bases unmatched. The CDR3 totals 19 residues. CDR3 protein: CARSPGQDPLLISANVLTF. Written as DNA, the CDR3 is TGTGCCAGAAGCCCCGGACAGGATCCACTCCTAATCTCGGCCAACGTCCTGACTTTC.

V gene TRBV7-6 combines with J gene TRBJ2-1; 7 nucleotides match TRBD1. V shed 5 bases and J 0 bases; nucleotides not matched to a gene: 7. This CDR3 comprises 16 residues. CDR1 SGHVS and CDR2 FNYEAQ come from the germline V gene. CDR3 sequence: CASSPSRGSSYNEQFF. The CDR3 region has the DNA TGTGCCAGCAGCCCAAGCAGGGGGAGCTCCTACAATGAGCAGTTCTTC.

V is TRBV9 and J is TRBJ2-3; tentative D call: TRBD2 (5 bases). The CDR3 contains 13 residues. Between the trimmed V and J ends, which lost 2 bases and 2 bases, there was a span of 6 bases. CDR1 and CDR2 (germline): SGDLS, YYNGEE. For the CDR3, the DNA is TGTGCCAGCAGCGTCGGGATCACAGATACGCAGTATTTT. As protein: CASSVGITDTQYF.

The CDR3 region is CASSLEAHGGLGTQYF. The DNA of the CDR3 is TGTGCCAGCAGCTTAGAAGCTCACGGGGGTCTCGGGACCCAGTACTTC. The V call is TRBV7-2, the J call TRBJ2-5, with TRBD2 as a possible D gene (6 bases). The V and J ends lost 1 base and 7 bases respectively, with 19 bases between them. CDR3 size: 16 residues. CDR1 is SGHTA, CDR2 FQGNSA, per germline.

The V and J genes are TRBV4-2 and TRBJ1-4; D not resolved. CDR3 length: 15 amino acids. Trimming cost V 0 bases and J 8 bases, with 13 bases left between them. CDR1 is LGHNA and CDR2 is YNFKEQ in the germline V gene. Written as DNA, the CDR3 is TGTGCCAGCAGCCAAGAGAGAGGTGGTCAAGAAAAACTGTTTTTT. As protein: CASSQERGGQEKLFF.

The sample holds one count of this clone. This chain connects TRBV10-3 to TRBJ1-4, with a tentative D call TRBD1 (6 bases). This CDR3 has 15 residues. Trimming removed 0 bases at V and 1 base at J, with 6 bases between. The germline CDR1 and CDR2 sequences are ENHRY and SYGVKD. The CDR3 DNA is TGTGCCATCAGTGAGTCGGGACAAACTAATGAAAAACTGTTTTTT. This gives the protein CAISESGQTNEKLFF.

The chain employs TRBV7-2 and TRBJ1-1, with D perhaps matching TRBD1 (6 bases). In germline, CDR1 is SGHTA, CDR2 FQGNSA. There are 16 residues in the CDR3. Trimming took 5 bases from V and 7 from J, leaving 23 bases between them. The CDR3 loop is CASSPYTGQVNLEAFF. CDR3 in DNA: TGTGCCAGCAGCCCATACACAGGGCAAGTCAACCTTGAAGCTTTCTTT.

DNA for the CDR3: TGTGCCAGTAGTCCAGCGACAGGGGGATACTATGGCTACACCTTC. Translating it yields CASSPATGGYYGYTF. The genes are TRBV19 and TRBJ1-2; 9 bases line up with TRBD1. The length of the CDR3 is 15 residues. Germline V gene sequence: CDR1 LNHDA, CDR2 SQIVND (reference sequence). V gave up 5 bases and J gave up 3 bases; unmatched junction bases: 7.

On this clone: A read error may account for a junction end that differs from germline. This rearrangement joins TRBV7-9 to TRBJ2-2; D gene unclear. Germline V gene sequence: CDR1 SEHNR, CDR2 FQNEAQ (reference sequence). CDR3 length: 12 amino acids. DNA for the CDR3: TGTTCCAGCGAGCAGAACACCGGGGAGCTGTTTTTT. Amino acid sequence: CSSEQNTGELFF.

This chain connects TRBV6-5 to TRBJ1-1; D gene unclear. CDR3 size: 14 residues. Germline V lookup: CDR1 MNHEY, CDR2 SVGAGI. V dropped 4 bases and J dropped 3 bases, with 12 bases sitting between them. CDR3 sequence: CASSSSGVYTEAFF. DNA for the CDR3: TGTGCCAGCAGTTCCTCGGGAGTGTACACTGAAGCTTTCTTT.

The CDR3 loop reads CSVGVGTRRYEQYF. CDR3 nucleotides: TGCAGCGTGGGGGTGGGGACAAGACGCTACGAGCAGTACTTC. This rearrangement joins TRBV29-1 to TRBJ2-7; tentatively, D is TRBD1 (6 bases). Trimming took off 6 bases at V and 3 bases at J, with 18 bases between the two ends. The CDR3 is 14 amino acids. Germline CDR1 and CDR2: SQVTM and ANQGSEA.

The V gene is TRBV11-3, the J gene TRBJ2-1, with 11 bases identical to TRBD2. The germline V gene encodes CDR1 SGHNT and CDR2 YENEEA. Trimming cost V 6 bases and J 9 bases; bases outside gene matches: 4. The CDR3 has 13 residues. CDR3 loop: CASSRTSGGEQFF. DNA of the CDR3: TGTGCCAGCAGTCGCACTAGCGGGGGTGAGCAGTTCTTC. The entire variable domain, with the rest obtained from reference TRBV11-3 and TRBJ2-1, is as follows: EAGVVQSPRYKIIEKKQPVAFWCNPISGHNTLYWYLQNLGQGPELLIRYENEEAVDDSQLPKDRFSAERLKGVDSTLKIQPAELGDSAVYLCASSRTSGGEQFFGPGTRLTVL.

This clone was found once. This chain joins TRBV7-2 and TRBJ2-7; TRBD2 matches at 12 bases. The junction had 15 bases not matched to a gene; V was cut back by 3 bases and J by 9 bases. From germline, CDR1 is SGHTA and CDR2 FQGNSA. The CDR3 sequence is 17 residues long. The CDR3 DNA sequence: TGTGCCAGCAGCTTGGGACTAGCGGGTTTATCGGGGGTAAGGCAGTACTTC. This gives the protein CASSLGLAGLSGVRQYF.

This chain uses TRBV11-2 with TRBJ2-7; D is undetermined. The germline V gene has CDR1 SGHAT and CDR2 FQNNGV. The CDR3 contains 13 residues. Trimming took 3 bases from V and 5 from J, leaving 11 bases between them. CDR3 loop: CASSFLIPDEQYF. For the CDR3, the DNA is TGTGCCAGCAGCTTTTTAATTCCCGACGAGCAGTACTTC.

The J gene is TRBJ2-1, the V gene TRBV9; TRBD1 matches 12 bases. V dropped 3 bases and J dropped 10; count of bases not matched to a gene: 8. Germline assignment: CDR1 SGDLS and CDR2 YYNGEE. The length of the CDR3 is 15 residues. The CDR3 region is CASSGGTGGGPEQFF. The DNA for the CDR3 is TGTGCCAGCAGCGGGGGGACAGGGGGCGGCCCAGAGCAGTTCTTC. Full variable domain (remainder filled in from reference TRBV9 and TRBJ2-1): DSGVTQTPKHLITATGQRVTLRCSPRSGDLSVYWYQQSLDQGLQFLIQYYNGEERAKGNILERFSAQQFPDLHSELNLSSLELGDSALYFCASSGGTGGGPEQFFGPGTRLTVL.

The V and J genes are TRBV11-2 and TRBJ2-1; 8 positions match TRBD2. There are 16 residues in the CDR3. Germline trimming cut 3 bases from V and 8 bases from J; bases unmatched to any gene: 12. The germline V gene has CDR1 SGHAT and CDR2 FQNNGV. The CDR3 nucleotides read TGTGCCAGCAGCTTTTGGGGAGGCGGGGGGTCGGATGAGCAGTTCTTC. The encoded protein is CASSFWGGGGSDEQFF.

This sequence joins TRBV5-1 and TRBJ2-1; D might be TRBD1 (6 bases). The CDR3 runs 16 residues. Germline loops: CDR1 SGHRS, CDR2 YFSETQ. The V and J ends lost 0 bases and 6 bases respectively, with 16 bases between them. As DNA, the CDR3 is TGCGCCAGCAGCTTGGACCTCAGGGGTTTCAGCAATGAGCAGTTCTTC. Residues: CASSLDLRGFSNEQFF.

The V call is TRBV6-6, the J call TRBJ2-1, with 9 bases aligning to TRBD2. The CDR3 runs 16 residues. V lost 0 bases and J lost 8; bases outside the gene matches: 8. In germline, CDR1 is MNHNY, CDR2 SVGAGI (reference sequence). The DNA of the CDR3 is TGTGCCAGCAGTTACTCAGGGGCGGGGGGGCGGGATGAGCAGTTCTTC. The encoded protein is CASSYSGAGGRDEQFF.

This chain links TRBV6-1 with TRBJ1-1, with D hard to call. The V end lost 0 bases, the J end lost 4 bases, and 15 bases lay between the germline ends. The CDR3 has 16 amino acids. CDR1 is MNHNS and CDR2 is SASEGT in the germline V gene. The CDR3 here is CASSEAPGNLGTEAFF. The CDR3 DNA is TGTGCCAGCAGTGAAGCACCCGGGAATTTGGGCACTGAAGCTTTCTTT.

The chain has TRBV18 and TRBJ2-3, with 9 bases fitting TRBD1. Germline trimming cut 5 bases from V and 0 bases from J; bases unmatched to any gene: 3. CDR1 and CDR2 from the germline V gene are KGHSH and LQKENI. The CDR3 runs 15 residues. CDR3 amino acids: CASSAGTGSTDTQYF. The CDR3 DNA reads TGTGCCAGCTCAGCCGGGACAGGGAGCACAGATACGCAGTATTTT.